Presented here are 15 T cell receptor beta chains from one specimen sequenced in a study of cytomegalovirus exposure and HLA in healthy donors. Using immunoSEQ multiplex PCR, the repertoire was profiled, and TCRdb retains in-frame clones only, with some absent. The profile covers 110,000 to 150,000 clones, with less than 95% appearing a single time and about 2% taken by the ten largest. Material: PBMCs. The receptors come from a man younger than 35 in good health and CMV-seropositive.

The rearrangement joins TRBV11-2 to TRBJ2-7, with D possibly being TRBD2 (5 bases). This CDR3 has 13 residues. CDR1 is SGHAT and CDR2 is FQNNGV in the germline V gene. Trimming left V 8 bases short and J 3 bases short, with 14 bases between. In nucleotides, the CDR3 is TGTGCCAGCCGTAGACCGGGGAACTACGAGCAGTACTTC. It translates to CASRRPGNYEQYF. The full variable domain, its missing parts supplied by reference TRBV11-2 and TRBJ2-7, is EAGVAQSPRYKIIEKRQSVAFWCNPISGHATLYWYQQILGQGPKLLIQFQNNGVVDDSQLPKDRFSAERLKGVDSTLKIQPAKLEDSAVYLCASRRPGNYEQYFGPGTRLTVT.

The chain has TRBV5-1 and TRBJ2-5, with D perhaps matching TRBD1 (6 bases). The V end lost 4 bases, the J end lost 2 bases, and 15 bases lay between the germline ends. Germline V gives CDR1 SGHRS, CDR2 YFSETQ. This CDR3 contains 15 residues. The chain's CDR3 is CASSDPTGWQETQYF. CDR3 nucleotides: TGCGCCAGCAGCGACCCGACAGGTTGGCAAGAGACCCAGTACTTC.

The gene calls are TRBV7-2 and TRBJ2-1, with a tentative D call TRBD2 (5 bases). Deletions cut 3 bases from V and 0 bases from J, with 9 bases between. The CDR3 has 15 residues. Germline assignment: CDR1 SGHTA and CDR2 FQGNSA. The CDR3 nucleotides are TGTGCCAGCAGCTTTGCGGGTAGCTCCTACAATGAGCAGTTCTTC. It encodes CASSFAGSSYNEQFF.

The chain couples TRBV5-1 to TRBJ1-1, with 7 positions matching TRBD1. The CDR3 loop spans 16 amino acids. Germline V gene lookup returns CDR1 SGHRS and CDR2 YFSETQ. The ends lost 3 bases at V and 0 bases at J; junction bases unmatched: 8. The CDR3 DNA is TGCGCCAGCAGCTCCCCTTACAGGGGAATGAACACTGAAGCTTTCTTT. As protein: CASSSPYRGMNTEAFF. The full variable domain, its missing parts supplied by reference TRBV5-1 and TRBJ1-1, is KAGVTQTPRYLIKTRGQQVTLSCSPISGHRSVSWYQQTPGQGLQFLFEYFSETQRNKGNFPGRFSGRQFSNSRSEMNVSTLELGDSALYLCASSSPYRGMNTEAFFGQGTRLTVV.

This sequence joins TRBV6-1 and TRBJ2-7; 7 bases match TRBD1. J was trimmed by 1 base and V by 5 bases; bases with no gene match: 5. The CDR3 length is 14 residues. CDR1 is MNHNS, CDR2 SASEGT, per germline. The CDR3 DNA reads as TGTGCCAGCAGTCCCCGGGACAGTTCCTACGAGCAGTACTTC. Its translation is CASSPRDSSYEQYF.

J is TRBJ2-5 and V is TRBV30; 7 nucleotides match TRBD1. From germline, CDR1 is GTSNPN and CDR2 SVGIG (reference sequence). The junction had 1 base not matched to a gene; V was cut back by 2 bases and J by 4 bases. The CDR3 is 12 residues long. The CDR3 here is CAWSYRGETQYF. CDR3 DNA: TGTGCCTGGAGTTACAGGGGAGAGACCCAGTACTTC.

The chain is built from TRBV28 and TRBJ2-7; the match to TRBD1 covers 7 bases. This CDR3 region has 12 residues. Germline lookup yields CDR1 MDHEN and CDR2 SYDVKM. The trim removed 5 bases at V and 6 bases at J, leaving 4 bases unmatched. The CDR3 reads CASSPEGAEQYF. The CDR3 DNA reads as TGTGCCAGCAGTCCCGAGGGGGCCGAGCAGTACTTC.

The chain is built from TRBV30 and TRBJ1-1; D may be TRBD1 (6 bases). The germline V and J ends were trimmed by 2 bases and 5 bases, with 15 bases remaining between them. The CDR3 loop spans 14 amino acids. Germline CDR1 reads GTSNPN; CDR2 reads SVGIG (reference sequence). CDR3 sequence reads: CAWSRIGGRTEAFF. CDR3 nucleotides: TGTGCCTGGAGTCGTATCGGGGGGCGGACTGAAGCTTTCTTT.

The V gene is TRBV7-9, the J gene TRBJ2-7; D gene unclear. This CDR3 region has 13 residues. Trimming took 4 bases from V and 3 from J, leaving 10 bases between them. CDR1 and CDR2 from the germline V gene are SEHNR and FQNEAQ (reference sequence). The CDR3 bases are TGTGCCAGCAGCTCCGCCCCCTACTACGAGCAGTACTTC. It translates to CASSSAPYYEQYF.

The V and J genes are TRBV29-1 and TRBJ1-3; D is uncertain. Germline V gene data show CDR1 as SQVTM and CDR2 as ANQGSEA. The CDR3 is made up of 14 amino acids. Trimming took off 6 bases at V and 0 bases at J, with 12 bases between the two ends. In DNA form, the CDR3 reads TGCAGCGTCGAGAGGGCTCCCTCTGGAAACACCATATATTTT. The encoded protein is CSVERAPSGNTIYF.

The rearrangement joins TRBV13 to TRBJ2-4; TRBD2 aligns across 7 bases. Germline V gives CDR1 PRHDT, CDR2 FYEKMQ (reference sequence). The CDR3 runs 14 residues. V lost 5 bases to trimming and J lost 4 bases; unmatched junction nucleotides: 5. DNA of the CDR3: TGTGCCAGCAGCGGGAGGGCCTCAAAAAACATTCAGTACTTC. Protein product: CASSGRASKNIQYF.

This chain joins TRBV11-1 and TRBJ2-7; 9 nucleotides align to TRBD2. V gave up 2 bases and J gave up 0 bases; unmatched junction bases: 8. Per the germline V gene, CDR1 is SGHAT and CDR2 is FQDESV (reference sequence). The CDR3 runs to 17 residues. CDR3 nucleotides: TGTGCCAGCAGCTTATGGGCTAGCGGGGAGTTCTCCTACGAGCAGTACTTC. Amino acid sequence: CASSLWASGEFSYEQYF. The variable domain in full, with the rest retrieved from reference TRBV11-1 and TRBJ2-7, is EAEVAQSPRYKITEKSQAVAFWCDPISGHATLYWYRQILGQGPELLVQFQDESVVDDSQLPKDRFSAERLKGVDSTLKIQPAELGDSAMYLCASSLWASGEFSYEQYFGPGTRLTVT.

J is TRBJ2-3 and V is TRBV6-1, with TRBD1 as a possible D gene (5 bases). The germline V gene has CDR1 MNHNS and CDR2 SASEGT. The CDR3 covers 13 residues. V was cut by 8 bases and J by 1 base, with 10 bases left in between. The CDR3 DNA follows: TGTGCCAGCGTGACAGAACGCACAGATACGCAGTATTTT. This gives the protein CASVTERTDTQYF.

CDR3 nucleotide sequence: TGCGCCAGCAGCTTCACAGGGGGGGACACTGAAGCTTTCTTT. Its protein is CASSFTGGDTEAFF. The chain is built from TRBV5-1 and TRBJ1-1; TRBD1 agrees at 8 bases. Germline values: CDR1 SGHRS, CDR2 YFSETQ. The trim removed 2 bases at V and 3 bases at J, leaving 3 bases unmatched. This CDR3 has 14 residues. The full variable domain, rest sourced from reference TRBV5-1 and TRBJ1-1, is KAGVTQTPRYLIKTRGQQVTLSCSPISGHRSVSWYQQTPGQGLQFLFEYFSETQRNKGNFPGRFSGRQFSNSRSEMNVSTLELGDSALYLCASSFTGGDTEAFFGQGTRLTVV.

This chain links TRBV2 with TRBJ2-1; 10 nucleotides agree with TRBD1. Germline CDR1 and CDR2: SNHLY and FYNNEI. The CDR3 length is 14 residues. V was pared by 5 bases and J by 6 bases, with 4 bases of the junction left unmatched. CDR3 sequence: CASSSGQGRNEQFF. DNA for the CDR3: TGTGCCAGCAGTTCGGGACAGGGGCGCAATGAGCAGTTCTTC.